The 15 T cell receptor beta chains below all came from one sample that was sequenced in a study of cytomegalovirus exposure and HLA in healthy donors. With 60 Vbeta and 13 Jbeta primers, the PCR was carried out. Sequencing was performed with immunoSEQ multiplex PCR; in TCRdb, only in-frame clones are kept and a portion is missing. The sample has around 170,000 clones, 79% seen once. Specimen: PBMCs. The receptors stem from a woman aged 40 to 50 in good health and CMV-seronegative.

The rearrangement joins TRBV9 to TRBJ2-1; maybe TRBD2 (6 bases). Germline CDR1 and CDR2: SGDLS and YYNGEE. The CDR3 extends over 13 amino acids. Trimming removed 4 bases from V and 10 bases from J, with 15 bases in between. Here the CDR3 DNA reads TGTGCCAGCAGCCCTAGCGTCGGGGACGAGCAGTTCTTC. Residues: CASSPSVGDEQFF.

This clone has only one observation. The rearrangement links TRBV6-6 to TRBJ1-6; 7 bases align to TRBD1. Germline V CDR1 and CDR2: MNHNY, SVGAGI (reference sequence). This CDR3 has 13 amino acids. J lost 8 bases, V lost 9 bases, and 7 bases had no gene match. CDR3 sequence reads: CASRQGHDSPLHF. The CDR3 nucleotides read TGTGCCAGTAGACAGGGCCATGATTCACCCCTCCACTTT.

The chain recombines TRBV5-1 with TRBJ2-7; 8 bases match TRBD2. Losses at the gene ends were 0 bases for V and 7 bases for J; bases not matched to a gene: 15. CDR1 and CDR2 (germline): SGHRS, YFSETQ. The CDR3 is 17 amino acids. The CDR3 nucleotides are TGCGCCAGCAGCTTGGTCCCTTTCCCGGGCTCGGGGGGGGAGCAGTACTTC. Amino acids: CASSLVPFPGSGGEQYF.

This clone was detected only once. The chain carries TRBV6-1 and TRBJ1-1; TRBD1 agrees at 12 bases. Germline loops: CDR1 MNHNS, CDR2 SASEGT. V gave up 4 bases and J gave up 1 base; unmatched junction bases: 10. This CDR3 has 18 amino acids. CDR3 residues: CASSGGTGGIRENTEAFF. The CDR3 bases are TGTGCCAGCAGTGGGGGGACAGGGGGCATTAGGGAGAACACTGAAGCTTTCTTT.

The gene calls are TRBV29-1 and TRBJ2-5; 7 nucleotides agree with TRBD1. V trimming: 4 bases; J trimming: 1 base; junction bases outside the gene matches: 6. The CDR3 is 14 residues long. The germline V gene encodes CDR1 SQVTM and CDR2 ANQGSEA. The CDR3 DNA sequence: TGCAGCGTTGTAGGAGACAGGGCCCAAGAGACCCAGTACTTC. This translates into CSVVGDRAQETQYF. The full variable domain, completed using reference TRBV29-1 and TRBJ2-5, is SAVISQKPSRDICQRGTSLTIQCQVDSQVTMMFWYRQQPGQSLTLIATANQGSEATYESGFVIDKFPISRPNLTFSTLTVSNMSPEDSSIYLCSVVGDRAQETQYFGPGTRLLVL.

The chain is built from TRBV6-1 and TRBJ2-1, with 7 bases identical to TRBD1. The CDR3 runs 15 residues. In germline, CDR1 is MNHNS, CDR2 SASEGT. Trimming cost V 4 bases and J 6 bases; bases outside gene matches: 9. The CDR3 bases are TGTGCCAGCAGTGCCCGGGACAGAGGAGGCAATGAGCAGTTCTTC. It yields the protein CASSARDRGGNEQFF.

V is TRBV19 and J is TRBJ1-3; weak D call: TRBD1 (6 bases). CDR1 is LNHDA, CDR2 SQIVND, per germline (reference sequence). This CDR3 has 14 amino acids. The V end lost 4 bases, the J end lost 2 bases, and 9 bases lay between the germline ends. The CDR3 bases are TGTGCCAGTAGTACCGGACAGACTGGAAACACCATATATTTT. Translated: CASSTGQTGNTIYF.

The V gene is TRBV6-4, the J gene TRBJ2-3, with a possible D match to TRBD2 (5 bases). This CDR3 spans 13 amino acids. The V end lost 6 bases, the J end lost 4 bases, and 11 bases lay between the germline ends. Germline V gives CDR1 MRHNA, CDR2 SNTAGT. CDR3 DNA sequence: TGTGCCAGCAGCATCGAACTAGCAGATACGCAGTATTTT. Translation: CASSIELADTQYF.

The V and J genes are TRBV5-4 and TRBJ2-4; weak D call: TRBD2 (5 bases). V dropped 0 bases and J dropped 8 bases, with 12 bases sitting between them. Germline V gene data show CDR1 as SGHNT and CDR2 as YYREEE (reference sequence). This CDR3 spans 14 amino acids. CDR3 protein: CASSLDDPRDIQYF. The CDR3 bases are TGTGCCAGCAGCTTGGATGACCCGAGGGACATTCAGTACTTC.

This chain connects TRBV6-5 to TRBJ2-7, with D possibly matching TRBD2 (7 bases). V shed 11 bases and J shed 7 bases, with 21 bases lying between them. The CDR3 loop spans 13 amino acids. Germline CDR1 reads MNHEY; CDR2 reads SVGAGI. The CDR3 DNA is TGTGCCGCCAAGGGAGGGGGGCCGGAGGAGCAGTACTTC. Amino acid sequence: CAAKGGGPEEQYF.

This clone was picked up one time. The chain combines TRBV6-5 with TRBJ2-7; 10 bases are shared with TRBD2. Germline V CDR1 and CDR2: MNHEY, SVGAGI. Trimming at V came to 5 bases and at J to 4 bases, leaving 5 bases not matched to a gene. This CDR3 contains 14 residues. CDR3 protein: CASSQAGGPYEQYF. The CDR3 nucleotides are TGTGCCAGCAGTCAAGCGGGAGGGCCGTACGAGCAGTACTTC.

On this clone: Other DNA sequences of this sample code for an identical CDR3. The chain's CDR3 is CASSSTTRNVEQYF. The CDR3 nucleotides read TGTGCCAGCAGCTCTACAACCAGGAATGTCGAGCAGTACTTC. The rearrangement joins TRBV7-8 to TRBJ2-7; D gene uncertain. In germline, CDR1 is SGHVS, CDR2 FQNEAQ. The germline V and J ends were trimmed by 4 bases and 6 bases, with 16 bases remaining between them. The CDR3 is made up of 14 amino acids.

This chain links TRBV2 with TRBJ1-3; no definite D call. Germline V CDR1 and CDR2: SNHLY, FYNNEI. The V and J ends lost 4 bases and 4 bases respectively, with 14 bases between them. This CDR3 has 15 amino acids. CDR3 DNA: TGTGCCAGCAGTGTAGGAAGGGCGGGAGGAAACACCATATATTTT. It codes for CASSVGRAGGNTIYF.

The CDR3 region is CASSPGGAGGSGNTIYF. CDR3 in DNA: TGCGCCAGCAGCCCGGGGGGGGCAGGGGGATCTGGAAACACCATATATTTT. The rearrangement uses TRBV5-1 and TRBJ1-3, with TRBD1 identical over 7 bases. Germline lookup yields CDR1 SGHRS and CDR2 YFSETQ. CDR3 length: 17 amino acids. The trim removed 4 bases at V and 1 base at J, leaving 11 bases unmatched. The entire variable domain, with the rest obtained from reference TRBV5-1 and TRBJ1-3, is as follows: KAGVTQTPRYLIKTRGQQVTLSCSPISGHRSVSWYQQTPGQGLQFLFEYFSETQRNKGNFPGRFSGRQFSNSRSEMNVSTLELGDSALYLCASSPGGAGGSGNTIYFGEGSWLTVV.

The genes are TRBV5-1 and TRBJ1-2, with D possibly matching TRBD1 (5 bases). Germline CDR1 SGHRS, CDR2 YFSETQ. The CDR3 is made up of 13 amino acids. Trimming took 4 bases from V and 3 from J, leaving 10 bases between them. CDR3 region: CASSLTVHYGYTF. The DNA of the CDR3 is TGCGCCAGCAGCCTGACAGTTCACTATGGCTACACCTTC.